This entry is about one TCR beta chain. This entry comes from a study of cytomegalovirus exposure and HLA in healthy donors. It was with 60 Vbeta and 13 Jbeta primers that the PCR ran. Produced via immunoSEQ multiplex PCR; TCRdb's table is partial and in-frame only. This specimen shows about 39,000 clones; the ten leading clones hold around 3.1%. The receptor was isolated from a woman under 40 in good health and CMV-seropositive. The sample comprised PBMCs.

The CDR3 sequence: CASSLSGFSYEQYF. CDR3 in DNA: TGTGCCAGCAGCTTATCAGGGTTTTCTTACGAGCAGTACTTC. The genes are TRBV7-2 and TRBJ2-7, with D perhaps matching TRBD1 (5 bases). Germline V CDR1 and CDR2: SGHTA, FQGNSA. Trimming took 2 bases from V and 4 from J, leaving 12 bases between them. This CDR3 contains 14 residues.